This paragraph covers one TCR beta chain sequence. This CDR3 spans 13 amino acids. V gave up 7 bases and J gave up 6 bases; unmatched junction bases: 6. Germline V gives CDR1 LNHDA, CDR2 SQIVND (reference sequence). The data derive from a study of OX40 agonist ivuxolimab in advanced cancers. The method was immunoSEQ multiplex PCR; TCRdb's version includes in-frame clones alone and lacks a portion of them. Here the sample spans tens of thousands of clones, around 89% being singletons. The material was CD4+ or CD8+ T cells sorted from blood, obtained in a trial of the OX40 agonist ivuxolimab. The V and J genes are TRBV19 and TRBJ1-5, with 7 bases that match TRBD1. This TCR was recovered from an adult with an advanced solid tumor such as melanoma, head and neck, liver or kidney cancer. The DNA of the CDR3 is TGTGCCAGTACCCTAGACAGGGCTCAGCCCCAGCATTTT. Translation: CASTLDRAQPQHF.